This T cell receptor beta chain was sequenced during a study of PD-1 blockade in classical Hodgkin lymphoma. Assay used: immunoSEQ multiplex PCR; TCRdb lists only in-frame clones, some missing. The data contain tens of thousands of clones, over 85% of them seen just once; the ten biggest clones take up about 3.9%. This CDR3 comprises 14 residues. CDR1 and CDR2 from the germline V gene are LGHNA and YNFKEQ. Trimming pared 1 base from V and 0 bases from J, leaving 7 bases between. Time point: newly diagnosed, previously untreated cHL patient sample. This clonotype was sampled from a human donor with classical Hodgkin lymphoma. The rearrangement links TRBV4-2 to TRBJ2-7; D is ambiguous. The sequencing sample was made of peripheral blood mononuclear cells (PBMCs). The CDR3 nucleotides are TGTGCCAGCAGCCAAGTGTCCCTCTCCTACGAGCAGTACTTC. Translated: CASSQVSLSYEQYF.